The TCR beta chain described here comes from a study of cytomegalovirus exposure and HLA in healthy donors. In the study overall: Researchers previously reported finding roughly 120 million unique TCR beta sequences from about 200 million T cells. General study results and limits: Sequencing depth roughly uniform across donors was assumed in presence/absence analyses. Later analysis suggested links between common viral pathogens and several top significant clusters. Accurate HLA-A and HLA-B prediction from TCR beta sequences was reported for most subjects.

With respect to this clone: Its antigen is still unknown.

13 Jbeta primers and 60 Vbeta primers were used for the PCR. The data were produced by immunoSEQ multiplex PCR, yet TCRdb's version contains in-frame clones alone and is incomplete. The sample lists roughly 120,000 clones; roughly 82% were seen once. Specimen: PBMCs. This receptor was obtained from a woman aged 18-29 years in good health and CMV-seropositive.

For the CDR3, the DNA is TGTGCCACCAGCATTGGGGCTACCACAGATACGCAGTATTTT. Translation gives CATSIGATTDTQYF. The J gene is TRBJ2-3, the V gene TRBV15; D is perhaps TRBD1 (5 bases). V shed 4 bases and J shed 2 bases, with 10 bases lying between them. The CDR3 contains 14 residues. CDR1 is LNHNV, CDR2 YYDKDF, per germline (reference sequence).